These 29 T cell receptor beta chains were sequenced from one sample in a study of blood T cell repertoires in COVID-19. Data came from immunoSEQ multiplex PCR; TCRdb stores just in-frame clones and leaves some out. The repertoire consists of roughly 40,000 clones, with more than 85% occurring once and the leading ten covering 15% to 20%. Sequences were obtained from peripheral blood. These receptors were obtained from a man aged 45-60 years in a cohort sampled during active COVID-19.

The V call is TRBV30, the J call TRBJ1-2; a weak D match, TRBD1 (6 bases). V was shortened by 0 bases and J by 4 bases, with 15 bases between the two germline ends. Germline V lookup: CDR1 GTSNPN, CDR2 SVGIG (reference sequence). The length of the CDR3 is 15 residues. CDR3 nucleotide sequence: TGTGCCTGGAGTGTTGGGGGCGCCCTTTTCTATGGCTACACCTTC. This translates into CAWSVGGALFYGYTF. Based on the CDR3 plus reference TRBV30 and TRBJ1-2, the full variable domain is SQTIHQWPATLVQPVGSPLSLECTVEGTSNPNLYWYRQAAGRGLQLLFYSVGIGQISSEVPQNLSASRPQDRQFILSSKKLLLSDSGFYLCAWSVGGALFYGYTFGSGTRLTVV.

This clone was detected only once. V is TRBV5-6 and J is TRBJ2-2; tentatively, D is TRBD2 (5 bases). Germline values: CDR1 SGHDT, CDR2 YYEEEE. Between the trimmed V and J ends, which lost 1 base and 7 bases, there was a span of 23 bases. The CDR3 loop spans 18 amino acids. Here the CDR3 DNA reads TGTGCCAGCAGCTTGATGGCTTCCGAGCAGGAGGTTTACGGGGAGCTGTTTTTT. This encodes CASSLMASEQEVYGELFF.

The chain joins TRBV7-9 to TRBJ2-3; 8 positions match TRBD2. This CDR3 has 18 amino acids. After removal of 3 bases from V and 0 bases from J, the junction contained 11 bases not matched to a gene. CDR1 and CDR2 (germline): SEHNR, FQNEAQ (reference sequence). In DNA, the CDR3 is TGTGCCAGCAGCTTCCCGAAATCCTCTAGCGGGAGCACAGATACGCAGTATTTT. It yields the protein CASSFPKSSSGSTDTQYF.

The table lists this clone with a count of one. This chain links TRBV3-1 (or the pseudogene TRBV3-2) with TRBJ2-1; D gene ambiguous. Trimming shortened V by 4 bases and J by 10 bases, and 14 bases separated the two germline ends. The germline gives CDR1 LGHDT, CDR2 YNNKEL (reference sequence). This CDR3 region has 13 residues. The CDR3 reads CASSLPGGIEQFF. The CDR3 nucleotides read TGTGCCAGCAGCCTTCCCGGCGGAATAGAGCAGTTCTTC.

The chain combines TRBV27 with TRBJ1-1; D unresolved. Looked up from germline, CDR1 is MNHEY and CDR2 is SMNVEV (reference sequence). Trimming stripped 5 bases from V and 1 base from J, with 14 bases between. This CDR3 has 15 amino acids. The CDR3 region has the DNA TGTGCCAGCAGTCCTTACTCCGGTGGGAACACTGAAGCTTTCTTT. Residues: CASSPYSGGNTEAFF.

CDR3 in amino acids: CAILRQGAFTGELFF. The DNA of the CDR3 is TGTGCCATTCTCCGACAGGGGGCTTTCACCGGGGAGCTGTTTTTT. This chain uses TRBV10-3 with TRBJ2-2; 10 bases are shared with TRBD1. The CDR3 runs 15 residues. Germline CDR1 ENHRY, CDR2 SYGVKD. V dropped 9 bases and J dropped 4; count of bases not matched to a gene: 8.

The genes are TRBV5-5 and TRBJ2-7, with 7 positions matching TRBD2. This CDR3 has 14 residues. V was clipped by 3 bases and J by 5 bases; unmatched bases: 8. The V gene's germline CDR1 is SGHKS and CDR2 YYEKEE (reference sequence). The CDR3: CASSSRGFFDEQYF. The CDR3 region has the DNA TGTGCCAGCAGCTCGCGGGGGTTTTTTGACGAGCAGTACTTC.

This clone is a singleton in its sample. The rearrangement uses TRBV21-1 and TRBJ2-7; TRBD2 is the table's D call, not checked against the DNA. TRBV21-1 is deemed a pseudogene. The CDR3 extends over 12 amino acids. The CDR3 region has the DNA TGTGCCAGCACCGGGGTTTGGTACGAGCAGTACGTC. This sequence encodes CASTGVWYEQYV.

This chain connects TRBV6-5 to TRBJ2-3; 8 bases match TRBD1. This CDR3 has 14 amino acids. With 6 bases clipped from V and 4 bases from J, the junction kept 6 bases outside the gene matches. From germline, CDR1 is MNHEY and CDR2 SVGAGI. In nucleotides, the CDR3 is TGTGCCAGCAGCTTTACAGGGGGGTCAGATACGCAGTATTTT. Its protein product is CASSFTGGSDTQYF.

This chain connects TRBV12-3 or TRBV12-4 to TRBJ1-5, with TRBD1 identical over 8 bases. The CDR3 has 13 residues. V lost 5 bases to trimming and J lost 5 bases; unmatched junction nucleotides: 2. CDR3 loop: CASSPTGDQPQHF. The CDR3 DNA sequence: TGTGCCAGCAGTCCGACAGGGGATCAGCCCCAGCATTTT.

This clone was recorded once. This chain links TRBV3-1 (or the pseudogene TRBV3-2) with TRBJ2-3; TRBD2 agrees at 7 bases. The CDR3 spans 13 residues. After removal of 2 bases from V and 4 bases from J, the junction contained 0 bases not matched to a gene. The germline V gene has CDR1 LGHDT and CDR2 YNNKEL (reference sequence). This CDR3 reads CASSQLAADTQYF. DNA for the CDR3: TGTGCCAGCAGCCAACTAGCGGCAGATACGCAGTATTTT.

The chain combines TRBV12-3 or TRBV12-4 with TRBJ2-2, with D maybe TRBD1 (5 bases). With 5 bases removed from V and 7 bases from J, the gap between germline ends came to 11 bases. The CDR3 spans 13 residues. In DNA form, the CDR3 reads TGTGCCAGCAGTCCAGGGTGGGACGGGGAGCTGTTTTTT. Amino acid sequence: CASSPGWDGELFF.

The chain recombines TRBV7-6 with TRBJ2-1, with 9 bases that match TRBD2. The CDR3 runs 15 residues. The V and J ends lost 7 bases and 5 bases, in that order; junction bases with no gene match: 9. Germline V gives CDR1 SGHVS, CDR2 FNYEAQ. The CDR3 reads CASTAGGGPNNEQFF. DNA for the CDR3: TGTGCCAGCACCGCGGGGGGGGGCCCCAACAATGAGCAGTTCTTC.

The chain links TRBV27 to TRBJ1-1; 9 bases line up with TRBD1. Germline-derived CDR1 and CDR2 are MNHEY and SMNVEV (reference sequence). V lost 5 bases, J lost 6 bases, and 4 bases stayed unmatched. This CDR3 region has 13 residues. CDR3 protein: CASSPTGGAEAFF. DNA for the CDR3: TGTGCCAGCAGTCCGACAGGGGGTGCTGAAGCTTTCTTT.

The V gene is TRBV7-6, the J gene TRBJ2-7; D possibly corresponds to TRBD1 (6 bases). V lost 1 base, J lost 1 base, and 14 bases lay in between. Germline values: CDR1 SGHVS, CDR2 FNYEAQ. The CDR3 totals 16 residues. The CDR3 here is CASSLGGGGQSYEQYF. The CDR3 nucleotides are TGTGCCAGCAGCTTAGGGGGTGGTGGACAGTCCTACGAGCAGTACTTC.

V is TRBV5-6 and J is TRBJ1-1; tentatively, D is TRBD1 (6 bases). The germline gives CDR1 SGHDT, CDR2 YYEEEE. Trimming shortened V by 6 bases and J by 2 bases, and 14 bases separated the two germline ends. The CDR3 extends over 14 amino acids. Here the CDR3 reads CASTSGTLNTEAFF. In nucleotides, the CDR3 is TGTGCCAGCACCTCCGGGACACTTAACACTGAAGCTTTCTTT.

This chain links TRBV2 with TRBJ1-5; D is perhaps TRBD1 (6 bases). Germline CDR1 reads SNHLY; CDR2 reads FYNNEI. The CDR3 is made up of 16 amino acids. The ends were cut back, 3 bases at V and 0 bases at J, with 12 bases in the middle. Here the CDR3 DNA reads TGTGCCAGCAGTGAGATCCAGGGGCCTAGCAATCAGCCCCAGCATTTT. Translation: CASSEIQGPSNQPQHF.

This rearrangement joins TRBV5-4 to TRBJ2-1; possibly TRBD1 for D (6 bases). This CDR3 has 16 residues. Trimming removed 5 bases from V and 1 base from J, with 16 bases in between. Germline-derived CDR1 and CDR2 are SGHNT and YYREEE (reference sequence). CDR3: CASRRQAGSSYNEQFF. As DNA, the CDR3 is TGTGCCAGCAGGCGACAGGCAGGGTCGTCCTACAATGAGCAGTTCTTC. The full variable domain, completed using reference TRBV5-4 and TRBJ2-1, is ETGVTQSPTHLIKTRGQQVTLRCSSQSGHNTVSWYQQALGQGPQFIFQYYREEENGRGNFPPRFSGLQFPNYSSELNVNALELDDSALYLCASRRQAGSSYNEQFFGPGTRLTVL.

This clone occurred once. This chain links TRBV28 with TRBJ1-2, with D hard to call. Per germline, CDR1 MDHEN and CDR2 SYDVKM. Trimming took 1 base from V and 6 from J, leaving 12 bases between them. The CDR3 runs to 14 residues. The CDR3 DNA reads TGTGCCAGCAGTTTATATCGAGGGTTTGATGGCTACACCTTC. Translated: CASSLYRGFDGYTF.

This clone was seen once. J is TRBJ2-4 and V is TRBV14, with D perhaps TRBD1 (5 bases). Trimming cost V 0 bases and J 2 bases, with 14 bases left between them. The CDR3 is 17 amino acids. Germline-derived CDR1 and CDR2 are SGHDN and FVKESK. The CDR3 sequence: CASSQEGRDVSKNIQYF. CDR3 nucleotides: TGTGCCAGCAGCCAAGAGGGCAGGGATGTTTCCAAAAACATTCAGTACTTC.

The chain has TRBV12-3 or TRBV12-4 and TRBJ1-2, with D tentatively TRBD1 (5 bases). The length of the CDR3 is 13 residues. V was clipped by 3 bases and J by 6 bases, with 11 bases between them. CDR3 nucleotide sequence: TGTGCCAGCAGTTTGAGCAGGGTGAATGGCTACACCTTC. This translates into CASSLSRVNGYTF.

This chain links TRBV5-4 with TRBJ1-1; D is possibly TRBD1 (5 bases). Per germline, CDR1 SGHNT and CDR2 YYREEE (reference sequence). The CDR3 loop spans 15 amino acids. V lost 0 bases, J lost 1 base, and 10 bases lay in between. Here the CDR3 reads CASSLGETGNTEAFF. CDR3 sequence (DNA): TGTGCCAGCAGCTTGGGAGAAACAGGGAACACTGAAGCTTTCTTT.

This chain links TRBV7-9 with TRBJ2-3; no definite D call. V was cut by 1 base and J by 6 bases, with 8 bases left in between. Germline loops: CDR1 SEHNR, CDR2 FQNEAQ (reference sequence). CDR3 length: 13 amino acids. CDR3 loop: CASSLEDRDTQYF. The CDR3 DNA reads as TGTGCCAGCAGCTTAGAAGATCGGGATACGCAGTATTTT.

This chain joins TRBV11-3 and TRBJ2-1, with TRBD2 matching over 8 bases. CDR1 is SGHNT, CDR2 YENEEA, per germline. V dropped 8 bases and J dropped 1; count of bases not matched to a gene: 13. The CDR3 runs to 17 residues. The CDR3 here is CASRNKREGRSYNEQFF. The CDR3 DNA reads TGTGCCAGCCGTAATAAACGGGAGGGTCGGTCCTACAATGAGCAGTTCTTC.

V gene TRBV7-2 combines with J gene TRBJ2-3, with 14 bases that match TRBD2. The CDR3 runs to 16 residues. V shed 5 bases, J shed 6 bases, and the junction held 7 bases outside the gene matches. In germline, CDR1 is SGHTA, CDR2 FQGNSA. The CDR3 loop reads CASSRGLAGVDDTQYF. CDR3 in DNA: TGTGCCAGCAGCCGGGGACTAGCGGGAGTAGACGATACGCAGTATTTT.

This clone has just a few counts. CDR3 sequence reads: CASSRWGSGGYNEQFF. CDR3 coding DNA: TGTGCCAGCAGTCGTTGGGGTAGCGGGGGCTACAATGAGCAGTTCTTC. The chain carries TRBV6-2 or TRBV6-3 and TRBJ2-1; the match to TRBD2 covers 9 bases. J lost 3 bases, V lost 5 bases, and 8 bases had no gene match. Germline V CDR1 and CDR2: MNHEY, SVGEGT. This CDR3 has 16 residues.

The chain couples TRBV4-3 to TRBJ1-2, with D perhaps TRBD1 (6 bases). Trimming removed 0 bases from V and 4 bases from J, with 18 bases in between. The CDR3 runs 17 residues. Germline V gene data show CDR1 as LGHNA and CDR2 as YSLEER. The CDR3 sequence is CASSQELGASHLYGYTF. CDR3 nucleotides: TGCGCCAGCAGCCAAGAGTTGGGGGCGTCCCACCTCTATGGCTACACCTTC.

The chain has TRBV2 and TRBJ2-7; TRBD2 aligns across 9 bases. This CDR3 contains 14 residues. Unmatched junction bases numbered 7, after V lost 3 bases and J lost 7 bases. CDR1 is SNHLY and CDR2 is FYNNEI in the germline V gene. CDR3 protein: CASSEEGLAREQYF. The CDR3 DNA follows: TGTGCCAGCAGTGAGGAGGGACTAGCAAGGGAGCAGTACTTC.

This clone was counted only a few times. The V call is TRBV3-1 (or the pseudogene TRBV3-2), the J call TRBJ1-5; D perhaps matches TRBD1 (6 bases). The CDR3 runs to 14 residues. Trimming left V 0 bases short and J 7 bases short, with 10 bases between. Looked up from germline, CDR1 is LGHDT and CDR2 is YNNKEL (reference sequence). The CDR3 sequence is CASSQDMGQQPQHF. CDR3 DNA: TGTGCCAGCAGCCAAGATATGGGACAACAGCCCCAGCATTTT.